The T cell receptor beta chain under discussion was sequenced for a study of blood T cells in healthy people across ages. The use of a sample-barcoded 5' primer and a J-beta primer mix characterized a second PCR of roughly 6 to 11 cycles. TCRdb passed the 5' RACE reads through MiXCR, listing each CDR3 protein once. The data contain about 1.8 million distinct CDR3 sequences, less than 50% of them seen just once; the ten biggest clones take up approximately 2.1%. V gave up 8 bases and J gave up 3 bases, with 7 bases separating them. This CDR3 contains 10 residues. Germline V gene lookup returns CDR1 DFQATT and CDR2 SNEGSKA (reference sequence).

V is TRBV20-1 and J is TRBJ1-2; D gene uncertain. The receptor's source is a middle-aged woman in good health. Sample: blood. DNA of the CDR3: TGCAGTACGCCGGACTATGGCTACACCTTC. Amino acids: CSTPDYGYTF.